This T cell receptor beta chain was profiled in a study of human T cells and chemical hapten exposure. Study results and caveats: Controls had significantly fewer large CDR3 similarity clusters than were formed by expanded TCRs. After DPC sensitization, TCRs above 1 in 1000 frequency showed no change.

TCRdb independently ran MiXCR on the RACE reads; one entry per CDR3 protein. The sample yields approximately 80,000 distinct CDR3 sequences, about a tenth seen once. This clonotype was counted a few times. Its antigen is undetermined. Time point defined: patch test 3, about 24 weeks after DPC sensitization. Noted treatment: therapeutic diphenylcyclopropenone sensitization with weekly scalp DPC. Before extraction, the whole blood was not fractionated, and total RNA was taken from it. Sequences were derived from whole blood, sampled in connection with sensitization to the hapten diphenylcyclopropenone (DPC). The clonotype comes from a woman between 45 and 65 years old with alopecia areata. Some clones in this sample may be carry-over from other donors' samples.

CDR3 loop: CSGGHPREKLFF. DNA for the CDR3: TGCAGCGGCGGACACCCTCGGGAAAAACTGTTTTTT. J is TRBJ1-4 and V is TRBV29-1; TRBD1 might be the D (5 bases). Looked up from germline, CDR1 is SQVTM and CDR2 is ANQGSEA. Trimming took 7 bases from V and 8 from J, leaving 14 bases between them. The CDR3 contains 12 residues.